The clone carrying this TCR beta chain has just a few counts. Its specificity is unknown. The sample originates from a study of response to subunit inactivated influenza vaccine. The study's findings and limits: The authors suggested that few new T cells are recruited per seasonal influenza vaccination.

MiXCR was run by TCRdb on the RT-PCR reads, yielding one entry per CDR3 protein. The sample shows about 160,000 distinct CDR3 sequences, under 13% of them seen only once. V gave up 3 bases and J gave up 3 bases, with 17 bases separating them. This CDR3 is built from 16 residues. Looked up from germline, CDR1 is MNHEY and CDR2 is SVGAGI. The J gene is TRBJ1-1, the V gene TRBV6-5; a possible D gene is TRBD1 (6 bases). The sequenced sample was non-naive T cells sorted from PBMCs, obtained about 40 days after vaccination. This receptor was obtained from a man in his forties or fifties who received an inactivated influenza vaccine. CDR3 amino acids: CASSYYGSGGHTEAFF. In DNA, the CDR3 is TGTGCCAGCAGTTATTATGGGTCCGGGGGGCACACTGAAGCTTTCTTT.